Given below is one TCR beta chain in context. The PCR was carried out with 60 Vbeta primers and 13 Jbeta primers. TCRdb keeps only in-frame clones here, not all; method: immunoSEQ multiplex PCR. There are 55,000 to 70,000 clones in the sample; 70% to 75% occur only once, and around 5% lies in the top ten. This record belongs to a study of cytomegalovirus exposure and HLA in healthy donors. This CDR3 is built from 14 residues. The germline V gene encodes CDR1 SNHLY and CDR2 FYNNEI. The receptor was derived from a woman younger than 45 in good health and CMV-seronegative. The specimen was PBMCs. This chain uses TRBV2 with TRBJ2-1; TRBD2 matches at 9 bases. Written as DNA, the CDR3 is TGTGCTATATGGACTAGCGCATCCTACAATGAGCAGTTCTTC. Residues: CAIWTSASYNEQFF.